Listed below are T cell receptor beta chains from one sample, sequenced in a study of cytomegalovirus exposure and HLA in healthy donors. Profiling relied on immunoSEQ multiplex PCR, and the TCRdb table lists in-frame clones only, not all of them. The table includes around 170,000 clones, 80% detected once. The sequenced sample was PBMCs. Every receptor here comes from a man between 35 and 55 years old in good health and CMV-seropositive. Both conserved end residues are part of each CDR3. D genes are given only for firm matches. Size values are once, few and many counts, or a class for expanded clones, and some rows have none.

clone size | J gene | V gene | D gene | CDR3 DNA | CDR3 protein
NA | TRBJ1-1 | TRBV5-4 | NA | TGTGCCAGCAGCCCGGGGGGGTACACTGAAGCTTTCTTT | CASSPGGYTEAFF
few | TRBJ2-7 | TRBV29-1 | TRBD1 | TGCAGCGGGAAGACAGGGGCCTACGAGCAGTACTTC | CSGKTGAYEQYF
NA | TRBJ1-1 | TRBV29-1 | NA | TGCAGCGTTGCCCCAGGAGGAGGGGAAGCTTTCTTT | CSVAPGGGEAFF
NA | TRBJ1-2 | TRBV5-1 | TRBD1 | TGCGCCAGCAGCTATACGGGACAGGCTAACTATGGCTACACCTTC | CASSYTGQANYGYTF
NA | TRBJ2-5 | TRBV25-1 | NA | TGTGCCAGCAGTGACTTCCTCGGGACACGGGAGACCCAGTACTTC | CASSDFLGTRETQYF
NA | TRBJ1-1 | TRBV6-1 | NA | TGTGCCAGCCTCACCGGGGGACCGTCGAACACTGAAGCTTTCTTT | CASLTGGPSNTEAFF
NA | TRBJ1-2 | TRBV30 | TRBD1 | TGTGCCTGGAGGGAAACCCGACAGGGTTGGTCCCTTGGCTACACCTTC | CAWRETRQGWSLGYTF
NA | TRBJ2-5 | TRBV7-2 | NA | TGTGCCAGCAGCTTAGTTCTTAGGCTAGCGAGGAGCGAAGAGACCCAGTACTTC | CASSLVLRLARSEETQYF
NA | TRBJ2-7 | TRBV12-5 | TRBD1 | TGTGCTAGTGGTACGACAGGGGGGGCCTACGAGCAGTACTTC | CASGTTGGAYEQYF
NA | TRBJ2-7 | TRBV28 | NA | TGTGCCAGCAGTCCCTCAGGCAGAACCTACGAGCAGTACTTC | CASSPSGRTYEQYF
NA | TRBJ2-2 | TRBV29-1 | NA | TGCAGCGTTCGGTCCGAGGCCGGGGAGCTGTTTTTT | CSVRSEAGELFF
NA | TRBJ2-1 | TRBV9 | NA | TGTGCCAGCAGCTCGCAGGGTACCCCCTCGGATGAGCAGTTCTTC | CASSSQGTPSDEQFF
NA | TRBJ1-1 | TRBV5-8 | NA | TGTGCCAGCAGCTTGGGGGCAGGATCTAACACTGAAGCTTTCTTT | CASSLGAGSNTEAFF
NA | TRBJ2-5 | TRBV7-8 | NA | TGTGCCAGCAGGAATCCGGGAACAATAGGGACCCAGTACTTC | CASRNPGTIGTQYF
NA | TRBJ1-6 | TRBV5-1 | NA | TGCGCCAGCAGCTTGGAGGGGTCCCTCGCTTCACCCCTCCACTTT | CASSLEGSLASPLHF
NA | TRBJ2-1 | TRBV6-5 | TRBD1 | TGTGCCAGCAGTCACGGGACAGAGTACAATGAGCAGTTCTTC | CASSHGTEYNEQFF
NA | TRBJ2-7 | TRBV9 | NA | TGTGCCAGCAGCTCGTCAGTGGGAGTCCCCTACGAGCAGTACTTC | CASSSSVGVPYEQYF
NA | TRBJ2-2 | TRBV7-6 | TRBD2 | TGTGCCAGCAGCCTCAGACTAGCGGGGGGGCCCGGGGAGCTGTTTTTT | CASSLRLAGGPGELFF
NA | TRBJ2-2 | TRBV7-2 | TRBD2 | TGTGCCAGCAGCTTTAGCGGGGGGCCACGGGCAGGGGAGCTGTTTTTT | CASSFSGGPRAGELFF
NA | TRBJ2-5 | TRBV5-1 | NA | TGCGCCACCTCCGGACAGCCTCGGGAGACCCAGTACTTC | CATSGQPRETQYF
NA | TRBJ1-2 | TRBV5-1 | NA | TGCGCCAGCAGCCTGACAGGAACGTATGGCTACACCTTC | CASSLTGTYGYTF
NA | TRBJ2-1 | TRBV6-5 | TRBD1 | TGTGCCAGCAGTTCGTCACCGGGACAGGGGAACAATGAGCAGTTCTTC | CASSSSPGQGNNEQFF
NA | TRBJ1-4 | TRBV2 | NA | TGTGCCAGCAGTGGGGGCGCCCCATATGAAAAACTGTTTTTT | CASSGGAPYEKLFF
NA | TRBJ1-1 | TRBV6-5 | TRBD1 | TGTGCCGTACAGGGGTTGAACTCTGAAGCTTTCTTT | CAVQGLNSEAFF
NA | TRBJ2-6 | TRBV30 | TRBD1 | TGTGCCTACTTAACGACAGGGTTGTCCGGGGCCAACGTCCTGACTTTC | CAYLTTGLSGANVLTF
NA | TRBJ1-5 | TRBV10-1 | NA | TGCGCCAGCACTAGAAGTGCGCCCCAGCATTTT | CASTRSAPQHF
NA | TRBJ2-7 | TRBV29-1 | TRBD1 | TGCAGCGTTAGGACAGGGACTCGGGGAGAGCAGTACTTC | CSVRTGTRGEQYF
once | TRBJ1-1 | TRBV18 | NA | TGTGCCAGCTCACCCCCCGGGGGGATGAACACTGAAGCTTTCTTT | CASSPPGGMNTEAFF
NA | TRBJ1-2 | TRBV4-1 | NA | TGCGCCAGCAGCCAAGATAGCGGGGCCTATGGCTACACCTTC | CASSQDSGAYGYTF
NA | TRBJ1-2 | TRBV29-1 | TRBD1 | TGCAGCGTGGACCCAGGGGGCGGCTATGGCTACACCTTC | CSVDPGGGYGYTF
NA | TRBJ1-2 | TRBV7-2 | TRBD1 | TGTGCCAGCAGCTTAGACAGGGGAAGTAGCGGTAAGGGCTACACCTTC | CASSLDRGSSGKGYTF
NA | TRBJ2-2 | TRBV6-5 | NA | TGTGCCTCCGCACGAGGCGCGAACACCGGGGAGCTGTTTTTT | CASARGANTGELFF
NA | TRBJ2-6 | TRBV28 | NA | TGTGCCAGCAGTTTAGGGAGCCCTCTCGGGGCCAACGTCCTGACTTTC | CASSLGSPLGANVLTF
NA | TRBJ2-2 | TRBV28 | NA | TGTGCCAGCACCAGAAGGAAAGGGGAGGACACCGGGGAGCTGTTTTTT | CASTRRKGEDTGELFF
NA | TRBJ2-5 | TRBV7-9 | NA | TGTGCCAGCATCTCCTACATCGGGGTAGGAGAGACCCAGTACTTC | CASISYIGVGETQYF
NA | TRBJ2-1 | TRBV10-3 | NA | TGTGCCATCAGGGGGCAGGCTGGCTACAATGAGCAGTTCTTC | CAIRGQAGYNEQFF
NA | TRBJ1-4 | TRBV28 | NA | TGTGCCAGCAGTGTAGCAACTAATGAAAAACTGTTTTTT | CASSVATNEKLFF
NA | TRBJ2-7 | TRBV19 | NA | TGTGCCAGTAGTATGGGCCCCGATCGGACCTACGAGCAGTACTTC | CASSMGPDRTYEQYF
once | TRBJ2-6 | TRBV27 | TRBD1 | TGTGCCAGCAGTTTTGGACCGGGACAGCCTAGCTCTGGGGCCAACGTCCTGACTTTC | CASSFGPGQPSSGANVLTF
once | TRBJ2-7 | TRBV7-2 | NA | TGTGCCAGCAGCGAAAGGACGCAGGGGTGGGCATCTTCCTCCTACGAGCAGTACTTC | CASSERTQGWASSSYEQYF
few | TRBJ1-6 | TRBV9 | NA | TGTGCCAGCAGCGTAGGAGCGGAAAAGTCACCCCTCCACTTT | CASSVGAEKSPLHF
NA | TRBJ1-4 | TRBV7-9 | NA | TGTGCCAGCAGTTCCGCCATCGACAGAATCCATGAAAAACTGTTTTTT | CASSSAIDRIHEKLFF
NA | TRBJ2-7 | TRBV5-1 | TRBD2 | TGCGCCAGCAGCTGGGTTCAGGGAGGGAGCTACGAGCAGTACTTC | CASSWVQGGSYEQYF
NA | TRBJ1-3 | TRBV7-8 | NA | TGTGCCAGCAGCTACTTATTATCTAGCCTCGGAAACACCATATATTTT | CASSYLLSSLGNTIYF
NA | TRBJ1-2 | TRBV7-3 | TRBD1 | TGTGCCAGCAGCTCCACTACAGGGGCGTATGGCTACACCTTC | CASSSTTGAYGYTF
NA | TRBJ2-7 | TRBV7-6 | NA | TGTGCCAGCAGCTTCGGGACTGGGAGCTCCTACGAGCAGTACTTC | CASSFGTGSSYEQYF
NA | TRBJ2-3 | TRBV19 | NA | TGTGCCAGTAGTGGCGGACAGCGCTACACAGATACGCAGTATTTT | CASSGGQRYTDTQYF